This TCR beta chain emerged from a study of T-cell reconstitution after alpha-beta-depleted transplantation in children. Preparing the TCRbeta library involved the use of unique molecular identifiers. TCRdb ran MiXCR on the PCR reads and lists one entry per CDR3 protein. The sample includes around 380,000 distinct CDR3 sequences, 9.5% to 13% of them seen just once. The material was PBMCs from the stem cell graft donor, obtained from the stem cell graft. This TCR was sampled from a human donor who donated a stem cell graft to a child with acute myeloid leukemia.

In DNA, the CDR3 is TGCGCCAGCAGCTTTGGACTAGCGCTCCAAGAGACCCAGTACTTC. Its protein is CASSFGLALQETQYF. V gene TRBV5-1 combines with J gene TRBJ2-5; 9 bases line up with TRBD2. The CDR3 sequence is 15 residues long. Germline CDR1 is SGHRS and CDR2 is YFSETQ. V shed 2 bases, J shed 1 base, and the junction held 3 bases outside the gene matches.